These 5 T cell receptor beta chains were sequenced from one sample in a study of T cells in Graves' hyperthyroidism and ophthalmopathy. Template material for amplifying TCR beta CDR3 regions consisted of RNA transcripts. When the TCR CDR3 underwent first-round RT-PCR, the HTBI primer set was used. Each CDR3 protein is one row after TCRdb ran MiXCR on the multiplex PCR reads. The repertoire has around 250,000 distinct CDR3 sequences, more than 12% of them found once; the top ten carry 13%. The sequenced sample consisted of blood. These receptors were collected from a woman aged 40 to 49 with Graves' hyperthyroidism that later progressed to Graves' ophthalmopathy.

Many counts were recorded for this clonotype. This CDR3 is CATSRTKNLRGGHQPQHF. CDR3 DNA sequence: TGTGCCACCAGCAGAACTAAAAATTTACGTGGGGGGCATCAGCCCCAGCATTTT. V gene TRBV15 combines with J gene TRBJ1-5, with TRBD1 as a possible D gene (6 bases). There are 18 residues in the CDR3. The V and J ends lost 2 bases and 5 bases respectively, with 22 bases between them. CDR1 is LNHNV and CDR2 is YYDKDF in the germline V gene (reference sequence).

This clonotype was seen a handful of times. The chain combines TRBV20-1 with TRBJ1-1; D not resolved. There are 11 residues in the CDR3. The V end was cut by 5 bases, the J end by 1 base, with 5 bases between. Per germline, CDR1 DFQATT and CDR2 SNEGSKA (reference sequence). Here the CDR3 reads CSAGGNTEAFF. The DNA for the CDR3 is TGCAGTGCTGGAGGGAACACTGAAGCTTTCTTT.

This chain links TRBV4-1 with TRBJ1-4, with D maybe TRBD1 (5 bases). Germline V lookup: CDR1 MGHRA, CDR2 YSYEKL. This CDR3 has 14 amino acids. Trimming pared 0 bases from V and 12 bases from J, leaving 14 bases between. CDR3 amino acids: CASSQERGRGELFF. The CDR3 nucleotides are TGCGCCAGCAGCCAAGAGAGGGGCCGGGGAGAACTGTTTTTT.

There are many counts of this clonotype. The chain employs TRBV28 and TRBJ2-3, with 10 bases aligning to TRBD2. The CDR3 loop spans 13 amino acids. Germline trimming cut 7 bases from V and 14 bases from J; bases unmatched to any gene: 12. Germline V lookup: CDR1 MDHEN, CDR2 SYDVKM. The DNA of the CDR3 is TGTGCCAGCACCGGCCGGACTAGCGGCAGGGGGTATTTT. The encoded protein is CASTGRTSGRGYF.

Ten or more counts support this clonotype. The V and J genes are TRBV7-3 and TRBJ2-2, with TRBD2 as a possible D gene (5 bases). The V and J ends lost 2 bases and 10 bases respectively, with 14 bases between them. The CDR3 covers 14 residues. The germline V gene has CDR1 SGHTA and CDR2 FQGTGA. In DNA form, the CDR3 reads TGTGCCAGCAGCTTAGGAGGTGGCGATTCGGAGCTGTTTTTT. This sequence encodes CASSLGGGDSELFF.